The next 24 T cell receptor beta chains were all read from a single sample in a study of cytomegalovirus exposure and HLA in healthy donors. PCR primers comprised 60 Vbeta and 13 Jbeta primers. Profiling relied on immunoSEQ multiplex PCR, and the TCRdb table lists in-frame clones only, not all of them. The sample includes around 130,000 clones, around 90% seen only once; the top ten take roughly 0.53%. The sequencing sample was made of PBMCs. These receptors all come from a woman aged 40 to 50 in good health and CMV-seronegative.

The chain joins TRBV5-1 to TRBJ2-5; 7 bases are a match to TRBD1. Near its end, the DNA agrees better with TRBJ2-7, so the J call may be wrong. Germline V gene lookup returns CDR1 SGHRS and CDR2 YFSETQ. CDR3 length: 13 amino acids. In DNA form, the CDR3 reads TGCGCCAGCAGCACTGACAGGGTCTACGAGCAGTACTTC. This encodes CASSTDRVYEQYF.

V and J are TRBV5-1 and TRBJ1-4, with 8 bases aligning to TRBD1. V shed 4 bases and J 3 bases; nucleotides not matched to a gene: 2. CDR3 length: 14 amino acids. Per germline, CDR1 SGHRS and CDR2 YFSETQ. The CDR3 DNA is TGCGCCAGCAGCCTACAGGGGGCTAATGAAAAACTGTTTTTT. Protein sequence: CASSLQGANEKLFF.

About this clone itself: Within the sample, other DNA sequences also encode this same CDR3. This CDR3 is CASSLGGQGRTEAFF. As DNA, the CDR3 is TGCGCCAGCAGCTTGGGGGGACAGGGCCGCACTGAAGCTTTCTTT. This chain links TRBV5-1 with TRBJ1-1, with TRBD1 matching over 9 bases. The CDR3 consists of 15 residues. CDR1 and CDR2 from the germline V gene are SGHRS and YFSETQ. V gave up 0 bases and J gave up 4 bases; unmatched junction bases: 4.

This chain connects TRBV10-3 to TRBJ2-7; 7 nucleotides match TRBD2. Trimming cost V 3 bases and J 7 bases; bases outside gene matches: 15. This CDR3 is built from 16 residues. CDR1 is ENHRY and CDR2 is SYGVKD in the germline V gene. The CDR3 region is CAISDVGGLPPGEQYF. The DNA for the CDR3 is TGTGCCATCAGTGACGTCGGGGGACTACCCCCGGGGGAGCAGTACTTC.

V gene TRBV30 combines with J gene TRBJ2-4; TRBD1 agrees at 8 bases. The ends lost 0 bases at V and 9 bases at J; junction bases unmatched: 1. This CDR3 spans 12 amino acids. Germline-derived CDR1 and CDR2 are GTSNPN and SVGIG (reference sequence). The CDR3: CAWSVQGAIQYF. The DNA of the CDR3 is TGTGCCTGGAGTGTCCAGGGGGCCATTCAGTACTTC.

The CDR3 sequence: CASRTTSAGTYEQYF. In nucleotides, the CDR3 is TGTGCCAGCAGGACAACTAGCGCGGGAACCTACGAGCAGTACTTC. The gene calls are TRBV6-1 and TRBJ2-7; 7 bases match TRBD2. In germline, CDR1 is MNHNS, CDR2 SASEGT. J was trimmed by 2 bases and V by 6 bases; bases with no gene match: 10. The CDR3 has 15 residues.

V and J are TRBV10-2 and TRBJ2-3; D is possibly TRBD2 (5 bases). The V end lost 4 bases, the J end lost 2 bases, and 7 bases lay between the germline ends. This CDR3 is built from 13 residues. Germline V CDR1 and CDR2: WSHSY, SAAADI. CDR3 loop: CASSGRVTDTQYF. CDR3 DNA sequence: TGCGCCAGCAGTGGGCGGGTCACAGATACGCAGTATTTT.

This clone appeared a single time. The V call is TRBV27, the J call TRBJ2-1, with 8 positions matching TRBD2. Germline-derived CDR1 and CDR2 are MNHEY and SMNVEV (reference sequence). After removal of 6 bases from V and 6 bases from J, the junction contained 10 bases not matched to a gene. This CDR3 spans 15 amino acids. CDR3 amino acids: CASSQVWLAGNEQFF. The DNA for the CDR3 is TGTGCCAGCAGCCAGGTGTGGCTAGCGGGCAATGAGCAGTTCTTC.

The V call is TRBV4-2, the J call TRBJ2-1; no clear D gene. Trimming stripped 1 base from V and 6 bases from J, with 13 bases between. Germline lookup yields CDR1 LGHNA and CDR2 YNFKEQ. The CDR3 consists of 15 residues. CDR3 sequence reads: CASSQASYGINEQFF. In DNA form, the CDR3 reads TGTGCCAGCAGCCAAGCGTCCTATGGTATCAATGAGCAGTTCTTC.

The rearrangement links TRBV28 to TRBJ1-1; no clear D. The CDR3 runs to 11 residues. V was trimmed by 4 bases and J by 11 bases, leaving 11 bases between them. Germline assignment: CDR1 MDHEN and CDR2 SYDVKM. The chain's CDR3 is CASSSRGRAFF. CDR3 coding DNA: TGTGCCAGCAGTTCAAGAGGGCGCGCTTTCTTT.

The CDR3 protein is CASSSPGANVLTF. The CDR3 DNA follows: TGTGCCAGCAGTAGCCCTGGGGCCAACGTCCTGACTTTC. The chain carries TRBV6-5 and TRBJ2-6; D uncertain. V was shortened by 5 bases and J by 2 bases, with 4 bases between the two germline ends. Germline assignment: CDR1 MNHEY and CDR2 SVGAGI. This CDR3 is built from 13 residues.

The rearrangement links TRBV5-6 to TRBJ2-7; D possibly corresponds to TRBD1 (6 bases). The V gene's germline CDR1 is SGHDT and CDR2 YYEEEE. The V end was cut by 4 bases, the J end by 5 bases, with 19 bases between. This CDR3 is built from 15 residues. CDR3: CASSEVTGSENEQYF. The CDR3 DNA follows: TGTGCCAGCAGCGAAGTCACAGGGTCTGAGAACGAGCAGTACTTC.

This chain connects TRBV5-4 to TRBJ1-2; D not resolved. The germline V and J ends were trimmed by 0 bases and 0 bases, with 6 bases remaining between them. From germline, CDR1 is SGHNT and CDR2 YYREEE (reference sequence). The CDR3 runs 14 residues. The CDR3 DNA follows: TGTGCCAGCAGCTTGGCAGGATCTAACTATGGCTACACCTTC. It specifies CASSLAGSNYGYTF.

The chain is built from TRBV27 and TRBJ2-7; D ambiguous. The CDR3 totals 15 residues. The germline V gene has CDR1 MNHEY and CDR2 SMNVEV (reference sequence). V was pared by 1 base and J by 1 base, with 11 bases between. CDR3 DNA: TGTGCCAGCAGTTTATGGTCAGGCTCTTCCTACGAGCAGTACTTC. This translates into CASSLWSGSSYEQYF.

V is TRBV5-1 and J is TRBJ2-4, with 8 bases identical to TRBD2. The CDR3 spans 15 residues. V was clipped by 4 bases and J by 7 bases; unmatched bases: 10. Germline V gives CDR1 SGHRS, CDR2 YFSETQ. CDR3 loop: CASSLEAGVWNIQYF. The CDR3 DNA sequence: TGCGCCAGCAGCCTAGAAGCGGGAGTGTGGAACATTCAGTACTTC.

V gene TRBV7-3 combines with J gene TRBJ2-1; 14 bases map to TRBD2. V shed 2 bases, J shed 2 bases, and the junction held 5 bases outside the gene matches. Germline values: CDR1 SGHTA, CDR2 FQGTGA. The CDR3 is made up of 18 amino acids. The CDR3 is CASSLVGTSGSPYNEQFF. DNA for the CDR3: TGTGCCAGCAGCTTAGTCGGGACTAGCGGGAGCCCCTACAATGAGCAGTTCTTC.

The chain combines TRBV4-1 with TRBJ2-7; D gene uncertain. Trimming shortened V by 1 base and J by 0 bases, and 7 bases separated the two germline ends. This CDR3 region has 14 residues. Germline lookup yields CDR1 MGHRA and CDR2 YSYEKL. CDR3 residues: CASSQGRFSYEQYF. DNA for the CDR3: TGCGCCAGCAGCCAAGGCAGGTTCTCCTACGAGCAGTACTTC.

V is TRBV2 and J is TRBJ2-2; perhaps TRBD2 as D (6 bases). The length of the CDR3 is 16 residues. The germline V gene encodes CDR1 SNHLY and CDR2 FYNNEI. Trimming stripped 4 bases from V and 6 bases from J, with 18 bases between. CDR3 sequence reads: CASSGAPTSSAGELFF. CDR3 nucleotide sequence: TGTGCCAGCAGTGGGGCACCGACTAGTTCCGCCGGGGAGCTGTTTTTT.

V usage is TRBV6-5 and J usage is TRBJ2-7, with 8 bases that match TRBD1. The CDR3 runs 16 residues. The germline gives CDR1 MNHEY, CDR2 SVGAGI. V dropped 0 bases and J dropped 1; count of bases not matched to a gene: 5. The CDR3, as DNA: TGTGCCAGCAGTTACTCGTCAACAGGGGGTTCCTACGAGCAGTACTTC. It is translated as CASSYSSTGGSYEQYF.

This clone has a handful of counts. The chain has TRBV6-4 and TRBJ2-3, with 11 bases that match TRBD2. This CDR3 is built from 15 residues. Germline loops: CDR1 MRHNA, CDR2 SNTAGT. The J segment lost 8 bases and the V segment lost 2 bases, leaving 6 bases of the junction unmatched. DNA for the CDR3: TGTGCCAGCAGTGACGACACTAGCGGGAGAGGTACGCAGTATTTT. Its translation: CASSDDTSGRGTQYF.

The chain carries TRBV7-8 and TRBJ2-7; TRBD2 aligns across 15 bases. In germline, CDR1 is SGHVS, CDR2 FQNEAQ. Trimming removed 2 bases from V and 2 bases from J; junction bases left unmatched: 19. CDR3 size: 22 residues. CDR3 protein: CASSLSGGGPGLAGGFAYEQYF. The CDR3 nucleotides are TGTGCCAGCAGCTTATCCGGGGGGGGGCCGGGACTAGCGGGAGGTTTTGCCTACGAGCAGTACTTC.

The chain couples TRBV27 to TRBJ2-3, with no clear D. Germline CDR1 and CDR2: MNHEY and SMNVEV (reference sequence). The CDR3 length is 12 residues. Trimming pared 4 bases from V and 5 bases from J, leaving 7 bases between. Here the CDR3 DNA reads TGTGCCAGCAGTTCCCTTCGAGATACGCAGTATTTT. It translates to CASSSLRDTQYF.

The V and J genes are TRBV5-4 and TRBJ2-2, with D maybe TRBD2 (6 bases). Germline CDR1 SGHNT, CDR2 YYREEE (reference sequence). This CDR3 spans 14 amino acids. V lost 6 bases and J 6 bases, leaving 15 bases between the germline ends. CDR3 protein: CASKTEWEAGELFF. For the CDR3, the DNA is TGTGCCAGCAAAACTGAGTGGGAGGCCGGGGAGCTGTTTTTT.

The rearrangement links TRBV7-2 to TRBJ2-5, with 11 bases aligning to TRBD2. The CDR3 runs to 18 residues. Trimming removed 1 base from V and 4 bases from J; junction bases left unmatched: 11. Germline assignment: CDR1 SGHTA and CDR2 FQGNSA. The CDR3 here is CASSLGRLAGGEGETQYF. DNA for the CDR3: TGTGCCAGCAGCTTAGGTCGGCTAGCGGGAGGAGAAGGAGAGACCCAGTACTTC.